What follows describes a single T cell receptor (beta chain). This clonotype was counted at least ten times. Its antigen is not yet known. A read error may account for a junction end that differs from germline. Ficoll-Paque density gradient centrifugation was the method used to isolate PBMCs. These data are taken from a study of T-cell memory formation after mild COVID-19 (dated by TCRdb to the early 2020s). Broadly, across the study: TCR sequence clusters from the two donors were largely donor specific. In two donors, T-cell clones that expanded and contracted after mild COVID-19 were followed by sequencing TCRalpha and TCRbeta repertoires longitudinally. Two young, previously healthy adult volunteers, one female and one male, were included in the cohort. General conclusions and limits of the study: Contracting CD4+ clones were located mainly in the CM and EM memory subsets, whereas CD8+ clones were found to be enriched in EMRA. The study included only a couple of mild cases, and larger cohorts that include severe cases with pre-infection samples were judged to be necessary. Some responding clones were found in pre-infection memory, which suggests that pre-existing cross-reactive memory T cells took part in the SARS-CoV-2 response. Clones that contracted from day 15 to 85 showed balanced CD4/CD8 phenotypes, whereas a second wave of clones that expanded from day 15 to 37 leaned towards CD4+. Whether the second-wave clones peaking on day 37 were SARS-CoV-2 specific was not confirmed.

CDR1 is given as SGHRS and CDR2 as YFSETQ, both from the germline V gene. The CDR3 has 14 amino acids, counting the end cysteine and phenylalanine. Just the 42-base CDR3 DNA is kept, in frame starting at base 1. Sequencing relied on an Illumina NovaSeq 6000. TCRalpha and TCRbeta cDNA libraries were constructed by 5'RACE with constant-segment primers, with sample barcodes and unique molecular identifiers being introduced. Trizol reagent was used to extract RNA from every sample. Amplification of the libraries took two PCR steps, and the second step added a second sample barcode plus Illumina TruSeq adapters. Sequencing of libraries was performed on an Illumina NovaSeq with 2 x 150 bp paired-end reads. As for how the authors treated the data: The reads were demultiplexed and collapsed into UMI-guided consensus sequences using migec v1.2.7. Using mixcr v2.1.11, the UMI consensuses were aligned to TRA and TRB V and J templates and assembled into clonotypes. Clonotypes were classified as expanded or contracted when called significant by both edgeR and NoisET, with noise models trained on biological replicates. For edgeR calls, a false discovery rate-adjusted p below 0.01 and a log2 fold-change threshold of 1 were applied. As an exploratory analysis of dynamics, max-normalized trajectories of the 1000 most abundant clonotypes were examined by PCA with hierarchical clustering. The CD4 or CD8 phenotype of responding clones was assigned using the separately sequenced CD4+ and CD8+ repertoires. TCRdb redid the processing of the public reads, applying fastp at Q25 and MiXCR, and retained in-frame beta chains. Rows with one shared CDR3 protein collapse into an entry with the most common genes and DNA. The V and J calls come from TCRdb's annotation, not from the publication. The sample table lists 470,000 or so distinct CDR3 sequences, over 15% of them with a count of one. The biggest ten clones account for around 9.2% of the sample.

In this chain, TRBV5-1 is recombined with TRBJ1-1; TRBD1 could be the D gene, as 5 bases match. Sequenced material: PBMCs or a T cell subset sorted from them (not recorded which). This receptor was taken from an adult woman who had mild COVID-19 (a few samples of this study predate the infection). The sample titles of this study are shuffled in the database, so cell type and time point are left out; the donor was told from shared clones. The CDR3: CASSPGTVNTEAFF. The nucleotide sequence is TGTGCCAGCAGCCCCGGGACGGTGAACACTGAAGCTTTCTTT. With all but the CDR3 taken from the reference TRBV5-1 and TRBJ1-1 genes, the full variable domain is: KAGVTQTPRYLIKTRGQQVTLSCSPISGHRSVSWYQQTPGQGLQFLFEYFSETQRNKGNFPGRFSGRQFSNSRSEMNVSTLELGDSALYLCASSPGTVNTEAFFGQGTRLTVV.